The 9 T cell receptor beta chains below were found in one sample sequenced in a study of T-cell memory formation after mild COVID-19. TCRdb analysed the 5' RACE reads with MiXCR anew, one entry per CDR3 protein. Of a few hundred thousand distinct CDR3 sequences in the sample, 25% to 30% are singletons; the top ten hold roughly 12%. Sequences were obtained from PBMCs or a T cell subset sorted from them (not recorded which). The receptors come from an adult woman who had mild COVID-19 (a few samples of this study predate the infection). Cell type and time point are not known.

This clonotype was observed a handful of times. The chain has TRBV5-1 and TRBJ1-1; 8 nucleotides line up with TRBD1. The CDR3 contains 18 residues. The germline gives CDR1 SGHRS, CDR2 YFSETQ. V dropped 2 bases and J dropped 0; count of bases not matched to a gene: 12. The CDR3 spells CASSFQTGEFPMNTEAFF. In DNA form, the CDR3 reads TGCGCCAGCAGCTTTCAGACAGGGGAGTTCCCAATGAACACTGAAGCTTTCTTT.

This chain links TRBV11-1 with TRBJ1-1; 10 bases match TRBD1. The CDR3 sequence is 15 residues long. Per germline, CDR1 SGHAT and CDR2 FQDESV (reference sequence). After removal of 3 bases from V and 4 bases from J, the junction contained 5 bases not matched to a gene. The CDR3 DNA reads TGTGCCAGCAGCTTCGGATGGACAGGGGGCACTGAAGCTTTCTTT. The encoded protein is CASSFGWTGGTEAFF.

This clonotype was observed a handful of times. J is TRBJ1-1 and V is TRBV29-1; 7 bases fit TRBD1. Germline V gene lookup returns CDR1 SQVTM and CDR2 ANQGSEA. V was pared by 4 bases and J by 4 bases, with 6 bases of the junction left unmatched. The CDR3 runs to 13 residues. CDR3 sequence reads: CSVGKTGVTEAFF. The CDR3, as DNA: TGCAGCGTTGGAAAAACAGGGGTCACTGAAGCTTTCTTT.

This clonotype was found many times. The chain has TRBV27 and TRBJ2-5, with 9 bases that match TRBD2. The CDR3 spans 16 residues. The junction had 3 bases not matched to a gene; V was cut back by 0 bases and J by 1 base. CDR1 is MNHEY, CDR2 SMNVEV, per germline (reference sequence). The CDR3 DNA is TGTGCCAGCAGTTTATCACCAGCGGGGGGCCAAGAGACCCAGTACTTC. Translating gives CASSLSPAGGQETQYF.

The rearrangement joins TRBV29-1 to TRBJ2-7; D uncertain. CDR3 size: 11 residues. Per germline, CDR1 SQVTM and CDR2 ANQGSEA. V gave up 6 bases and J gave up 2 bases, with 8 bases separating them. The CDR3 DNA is TGCAGCGTCGACGATGCCTACGAGCAGTACTTC. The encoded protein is CSVDDAYEQYF.

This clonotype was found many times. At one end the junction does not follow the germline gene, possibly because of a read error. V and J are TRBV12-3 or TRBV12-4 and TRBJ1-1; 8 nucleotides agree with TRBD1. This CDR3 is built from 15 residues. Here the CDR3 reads CASRGGTGANTEAFF. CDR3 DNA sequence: TGTGCCAGCAGGGGGGGGACAGGAGCGAACACTGAGGCTTTCTTT.

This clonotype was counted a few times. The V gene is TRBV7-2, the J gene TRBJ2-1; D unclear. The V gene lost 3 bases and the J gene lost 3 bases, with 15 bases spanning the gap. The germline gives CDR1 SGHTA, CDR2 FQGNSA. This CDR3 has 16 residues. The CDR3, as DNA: TGTGCCAGCAGCTTTTACTTCTCAACCAACTACAATGAGCAGTTCTTC. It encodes CASSFYFSTNYNEQFF.

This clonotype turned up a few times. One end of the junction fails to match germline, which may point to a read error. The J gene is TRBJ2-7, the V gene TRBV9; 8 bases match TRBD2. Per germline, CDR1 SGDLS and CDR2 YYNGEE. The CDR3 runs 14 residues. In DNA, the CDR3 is TGTGCCAGCAGCGGGAGCGGGAGCTCCCACGAGCAGTACTTC. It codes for CASSGSGSSHEQYF.

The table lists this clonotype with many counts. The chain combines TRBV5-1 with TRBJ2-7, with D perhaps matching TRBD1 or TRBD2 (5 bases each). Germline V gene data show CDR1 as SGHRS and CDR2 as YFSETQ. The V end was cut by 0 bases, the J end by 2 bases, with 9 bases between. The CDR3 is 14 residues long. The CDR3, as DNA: TGCGCCAGCAGCTTGGCGCAGGGAGCCTACGAGCAGTACTTC. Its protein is CASSLAQGAYEQYF.